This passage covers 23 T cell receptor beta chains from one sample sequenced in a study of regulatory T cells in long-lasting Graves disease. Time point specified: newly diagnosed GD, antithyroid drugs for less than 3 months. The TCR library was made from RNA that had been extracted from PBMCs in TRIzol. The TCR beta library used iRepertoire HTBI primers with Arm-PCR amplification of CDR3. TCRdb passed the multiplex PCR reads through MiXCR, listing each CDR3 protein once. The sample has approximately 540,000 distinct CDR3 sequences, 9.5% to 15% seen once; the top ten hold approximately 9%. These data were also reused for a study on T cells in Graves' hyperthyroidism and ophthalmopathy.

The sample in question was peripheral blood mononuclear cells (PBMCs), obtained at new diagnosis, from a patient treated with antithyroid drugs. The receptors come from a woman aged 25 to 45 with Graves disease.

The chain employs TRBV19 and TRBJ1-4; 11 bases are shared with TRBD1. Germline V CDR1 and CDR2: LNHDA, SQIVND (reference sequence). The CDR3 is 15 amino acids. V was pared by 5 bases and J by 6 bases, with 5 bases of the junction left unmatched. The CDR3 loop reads CASSVGQGADEKLFF. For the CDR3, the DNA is TGTGCCAGTAGTGTAGGACAGGGGGCCGATGAAAAACTGTTTTTT.

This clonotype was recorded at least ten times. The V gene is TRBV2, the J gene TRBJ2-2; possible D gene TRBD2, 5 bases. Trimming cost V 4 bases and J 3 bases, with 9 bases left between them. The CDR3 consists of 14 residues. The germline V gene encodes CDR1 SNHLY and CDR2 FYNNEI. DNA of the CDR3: TGTGCCAGCAGTGCCCTAGCCGACACCGGGGAGCTGTTTTTT. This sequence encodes CASSALADTGELFF.

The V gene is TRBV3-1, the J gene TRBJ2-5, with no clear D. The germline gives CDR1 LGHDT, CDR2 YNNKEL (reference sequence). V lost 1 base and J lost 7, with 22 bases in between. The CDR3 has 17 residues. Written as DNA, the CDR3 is TGTGCCAGCAGCCAAGCCCCCCCCGAGACCGTCTTTCGGACCCAGTACTTC. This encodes CASSQAPPETVFRTQYF.

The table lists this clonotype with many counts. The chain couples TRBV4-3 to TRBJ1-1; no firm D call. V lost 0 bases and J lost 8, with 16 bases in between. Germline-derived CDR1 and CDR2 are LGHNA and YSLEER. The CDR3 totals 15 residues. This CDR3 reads CASSQDLWRTVEAFF. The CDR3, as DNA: TGCGCCAGCAGCCAAGACCTTTGGCGCACCGTAGAAGCTTTCTTT.

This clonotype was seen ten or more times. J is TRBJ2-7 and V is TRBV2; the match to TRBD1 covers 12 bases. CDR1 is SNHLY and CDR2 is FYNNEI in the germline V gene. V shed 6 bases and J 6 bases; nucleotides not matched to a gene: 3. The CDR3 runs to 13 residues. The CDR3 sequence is CASSRDRGREQYF. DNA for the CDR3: TGTGCCAGCAGCCGGGACAGGGGGCGCGAGCAGTACTTC.

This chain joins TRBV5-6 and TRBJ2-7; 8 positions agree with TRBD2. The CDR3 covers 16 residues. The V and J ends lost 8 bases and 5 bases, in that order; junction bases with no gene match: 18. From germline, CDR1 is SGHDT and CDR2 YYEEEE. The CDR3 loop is CASTLSGSWSVHEQYF. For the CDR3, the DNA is TGTGCCAGTACGCTGAGCGGGAGTTGGTCGGTCCACGAGCAGTACTTC.

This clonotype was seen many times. The CDR3 protein is CATSDPGPANTQYF. Written as DNA, the CDR3 is TGTGCCACCAGTGATCCCGGACCGGCGAATACGCAGTATTTT. V is TRBV24-1 and J is TRBJ2-1; D unresolved. Judging by the DNA end, TRBJ2-3 fits better; the J call may be wrong. From germline, CDR1 is KGHDR and CDR2 SFDVKD. CDR3 length: 14 residues.

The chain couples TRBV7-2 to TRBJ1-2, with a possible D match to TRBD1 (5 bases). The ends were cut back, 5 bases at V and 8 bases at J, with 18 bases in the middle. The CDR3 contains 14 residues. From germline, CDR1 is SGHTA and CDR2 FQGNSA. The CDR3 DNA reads TGTGCCAGCAGCCCAAGGGGAGGTGATTTCGGCTACACCTTC. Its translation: CASSPRGGDFGYTF.

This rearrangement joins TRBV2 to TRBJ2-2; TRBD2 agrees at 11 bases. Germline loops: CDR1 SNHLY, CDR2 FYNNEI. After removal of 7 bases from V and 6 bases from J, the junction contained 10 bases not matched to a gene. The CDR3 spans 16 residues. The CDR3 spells CASILTLAGGPGELFF. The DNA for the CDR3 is TGTGCCAGCATCCTAACCCTAGCGGGAGGTCCCGGGGAGCTGTTTTTT. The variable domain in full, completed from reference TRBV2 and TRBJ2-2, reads EPEVTQTPSHQVTQMGQEVILRCVPISNHLYFYWYRQILGQKVEFLVSFYNNEISEKSEIFDDQFSVERPDGSNFTLKIRSTKLEDSAMYFCASILTLAGGPGELFFGEGSRLTVL.

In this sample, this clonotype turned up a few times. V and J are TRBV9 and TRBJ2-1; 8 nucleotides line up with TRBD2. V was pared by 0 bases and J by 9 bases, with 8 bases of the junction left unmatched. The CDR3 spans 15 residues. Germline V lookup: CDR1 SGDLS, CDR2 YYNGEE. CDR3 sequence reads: CASSVVSGNPSEQFF. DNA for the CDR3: TGTGCCAGCAGCGTAGTTAGCGGGAACCCAAGTGAGCAGTTCTTC.

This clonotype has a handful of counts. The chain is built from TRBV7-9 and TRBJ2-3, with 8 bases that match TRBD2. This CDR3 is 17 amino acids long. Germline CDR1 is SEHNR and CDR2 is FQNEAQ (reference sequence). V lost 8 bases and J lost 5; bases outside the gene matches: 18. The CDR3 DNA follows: TGTGCCAGCTTCTCCCACCCTAGGAGCGGGAGTCGAGATACGCAGTATTTT. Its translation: CASFSHPRSGSRDTQYF.

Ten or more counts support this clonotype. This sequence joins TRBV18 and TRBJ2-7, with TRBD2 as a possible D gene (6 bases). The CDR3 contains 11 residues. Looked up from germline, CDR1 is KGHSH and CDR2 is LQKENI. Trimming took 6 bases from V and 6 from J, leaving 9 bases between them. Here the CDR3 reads CASSYGSEQYF. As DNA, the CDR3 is TGTGCCAGCTCCTACGGGAGCGAGCAGTACTTC.

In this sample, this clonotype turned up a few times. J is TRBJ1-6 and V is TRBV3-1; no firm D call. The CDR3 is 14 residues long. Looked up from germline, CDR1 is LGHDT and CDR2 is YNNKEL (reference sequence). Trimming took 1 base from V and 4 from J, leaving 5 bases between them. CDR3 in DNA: TGTGCCAGCAGCCAAGCGATTTATAATTCACCCCTCCACTTT. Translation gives CASSQAIYNSPLHF.

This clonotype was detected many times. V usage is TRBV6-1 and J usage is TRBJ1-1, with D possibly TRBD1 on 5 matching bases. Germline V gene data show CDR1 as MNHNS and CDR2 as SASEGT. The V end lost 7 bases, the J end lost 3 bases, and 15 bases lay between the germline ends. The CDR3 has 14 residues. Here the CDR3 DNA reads TGTGCCAGCATAGTTTCCCCGGGGGACACTGAAGCTTTCTTT. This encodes CASIVSPGDTEAFF.

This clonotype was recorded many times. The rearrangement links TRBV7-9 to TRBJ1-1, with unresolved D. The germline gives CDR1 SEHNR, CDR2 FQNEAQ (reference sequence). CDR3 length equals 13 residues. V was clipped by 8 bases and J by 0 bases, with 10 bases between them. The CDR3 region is CASLGQVNTEAFF. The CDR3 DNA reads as TGTGCCAGCTTAGGCCAGGTGAACACTGAAGCTTTCTTT.

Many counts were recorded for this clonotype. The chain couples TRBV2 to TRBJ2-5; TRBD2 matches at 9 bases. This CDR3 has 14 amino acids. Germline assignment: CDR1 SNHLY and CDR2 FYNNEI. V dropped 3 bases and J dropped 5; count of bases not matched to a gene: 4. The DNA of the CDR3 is TGTGCCAGCAGTGAGCTAGCGGGGCAGGAGACCCAGTACTTC. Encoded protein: CASSELAGQETQYF.

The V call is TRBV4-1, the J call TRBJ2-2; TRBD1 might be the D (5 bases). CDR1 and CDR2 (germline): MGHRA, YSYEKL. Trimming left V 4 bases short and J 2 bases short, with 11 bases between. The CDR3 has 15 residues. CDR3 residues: CASSPIQENTGELFF. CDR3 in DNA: TGCGCCAGCAGCCCCATACAGGAAAACACCGGGGAGCTGTTTTTT.

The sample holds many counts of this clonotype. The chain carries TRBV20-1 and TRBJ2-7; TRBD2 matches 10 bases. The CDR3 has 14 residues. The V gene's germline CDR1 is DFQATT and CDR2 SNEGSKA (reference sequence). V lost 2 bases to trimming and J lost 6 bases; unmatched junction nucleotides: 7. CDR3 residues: CSARPLAGAAEQYF. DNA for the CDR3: TGCAGTGCTAGACCTCTAGCGGGAGCTGCCGAGCAGTACTTC.

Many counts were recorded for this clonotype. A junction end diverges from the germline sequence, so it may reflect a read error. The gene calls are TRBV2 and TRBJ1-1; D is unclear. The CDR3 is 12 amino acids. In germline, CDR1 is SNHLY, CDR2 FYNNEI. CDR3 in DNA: TGTGCCACCAGTCTAGGAGTCACTGAAGCTTTCTTT. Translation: CATSLGVTEAFF.

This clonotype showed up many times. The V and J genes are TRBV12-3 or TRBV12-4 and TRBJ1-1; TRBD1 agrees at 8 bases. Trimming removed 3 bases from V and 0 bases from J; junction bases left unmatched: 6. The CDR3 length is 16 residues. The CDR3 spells CASSFQTGDVNTEAFF. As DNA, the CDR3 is TGTGCCAGCAGTTTTCAGACAGGGGATGTGAACACTGAAGCTTTCTTT.

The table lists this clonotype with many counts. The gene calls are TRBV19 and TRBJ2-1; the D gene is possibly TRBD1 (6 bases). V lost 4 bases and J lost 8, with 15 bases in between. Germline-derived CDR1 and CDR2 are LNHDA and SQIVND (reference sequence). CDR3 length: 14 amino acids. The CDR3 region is CASSTLRGPDEQFF. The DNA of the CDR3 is TGTGCCAGTAGTACACTCAGGGGACCGGATGAGCAGTTCTTC.

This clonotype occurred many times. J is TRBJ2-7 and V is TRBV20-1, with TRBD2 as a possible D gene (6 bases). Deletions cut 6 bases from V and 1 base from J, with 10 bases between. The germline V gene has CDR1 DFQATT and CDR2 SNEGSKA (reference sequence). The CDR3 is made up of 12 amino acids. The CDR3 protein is CSADRESYEQYF. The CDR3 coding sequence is TGCAGTGCCGACCGGGAGTCCTACGAGCAGTACTTC.

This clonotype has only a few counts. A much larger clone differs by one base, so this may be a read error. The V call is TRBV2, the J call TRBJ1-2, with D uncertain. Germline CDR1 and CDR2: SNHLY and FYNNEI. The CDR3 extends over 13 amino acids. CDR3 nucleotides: TGTGCCAGCAGTGAAGAGGATAACTATGGCCACACCTTC. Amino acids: CASSEEDNYGHTF. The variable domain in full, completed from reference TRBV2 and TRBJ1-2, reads EPEVTQTPSHQVTQMGQEVILRCVPISNHLYFYWYRQILGQKVEFLVSFYNNEISEKSEIFDDQFSVERPDGSNFTLKIRSTKLEDSAMYFCASSEEDNYGHTFGSGTRLTVV.